This entry is about one T cell receptor beta chain. Its antigen is currently unknown. The germline V gene has CDR1 MDHEN and CDR2 SYDVKM. This CDR3 has 16 residues. The J segment lost 2 bases and the V segment lost 7 bases, leaving 7 bases of the junction unmatched. PCR amplification relied on 60 Vbeta primers (plus 13 Jbeta primers). Sequencing was performed with immunoSEQ multiplex PCR; in TCRdb, only in-frame clones are kept and a portion is missing. The sample shows about 200,000 clones, around 80% of them seen only once. This entry comes from a study of cytomegalovirus exposure and HLA in healthy donors. Points from the study as a whole: Later on, an analysis showed TCR association rates differing by HLA locus, with DRB1 the most and HLA-C the fewest. In a later analysis, an Asian-associated ancestry cluster reportedly showed fewer N-insertions than the approximately 610-donor mean.

Specimen: PBMCs. The J gene is TRBJ2-6, the V gene TRBV28, with TRBD2 matching 8 bases. This TCR was recovered from a male donor in good health and CMV-seronegative. The CDR3, as DNA: TGTGCCAGCACCGTCGGGGGGGCGCCTGGGGCCAACGTCCTGACTTTC. Its translation is CASTVGGAPGANVLTF.